This passage covers 24 T cell receptor beta chains from one sample sequenced in a study of blood T cell repertoires in COVID-19. Sequenced by immunoSEQ multiplex PCR; TCRdb stores in-frame clones only, minus some. Among 65,000 to 75,000 clones, 91% were seen once, and the ten largest hold approximately 14%. Input material: peripheral blood. The source is a human donor with active COVID-19. The donor label of this sample is uncertain.

This clone appeared a single time. This chain uses TRBV18 with TRBJ2-7; 10 bases match TRBD1. This CDR3 has 14 amino acids. Per the germline V gene, CDR1 is KGHSH and CDR2 is LQKENI. V was pared by 3 bases and J by 4 bases, with 3 bases of the junction left unmatched. The CDR3 reads CASSPGDRGYEQYF. The DNA for the CDR3 is TGTGCCAGCTCACCTGGGGACAGGGGTTACGAGCAGTACTTC.

The genes are TRBV24-1 and TRBJ2-1; D might be TRBD1 (6 bases). V shed 4 bases and J shed 0 bases, with 12 bases lying between them. Germline lookup yields CDR1 KGHDR and CDR2 SFDVKD. The CDR3 has 16 residues. CDR3 sequence reads: CATSEQGPSSYNEQFF. CDR3 coding DNA: TGTGCCACCAGTGAACAGGGACCTAGCTCCTACAATGAGCAGTTCTTC.

As for this clone: The junction differs from germline at one of its ends, possibly a read error. The CDR3 is CASSPRGLVPLF. The DNA for the CDR3 is TGTGCCAGCAGTCCACGGGGACTAGTACCTCTCTTC. This chain links TRBV28 with TRBJ2-1; TRBD2 matches 8 bases. This CDR3 is built from 12 residues. From germline, CDR1 is MDHEN and CDR2 SYDVKM. The full variable domain, in which reference TRBV28 and TRBJ2-1 provide the parts outside the CDR3, is DVKVTQSSRYLVKRTGEKVFLECVQDMDHENMFWYRQDPGLGLRLIYFSYDVKMKEKGDIPEGYSVSREKKERFSLILESASTNQTSMYLCASSPRGLVPLFGPGTRLTVL.

This chain links TRBV28 with TRBJ1-2; D is uncertain. The CDR3 consists of 15 residues. Germline V gene lookup returns CDR1 MDHEN and CDR2 SYDVKM. The V gene lost 7 bases and the J gene lost 0 bases, with 15 bases spanning the gap. The CDR3 DNA is TGTGCCAGCACCCCATCCTGGCGGTCTAACTATGGCTACACCTTC. This sequence encodes CASTPSWRSNYGYTF.

In this sample, this clone turned up a few times. CDR3 sequence (DNA): TGTGCCAGCAGTGGGGACAGAAACCCCTGGCGCTACACCTTC. Protein sequence: CASSGDRNPWRYTF. The rearrangement uses TRBV28 and TRBJ1-2, with 7 bases lining up with TRBD1. The CDR3 runs 14 residues. V lost 5 bases and J lost 9; bases outside the gene matches: 12. The V gene's germline CDR1 is MDHEN and CDR2 SYDVKM.

The chain combines TRBV5-1 with TRBJ1-1; D gene unclear. With 0 bases removed from V and 1 base from J, the gap between germline ends came to 10 bases. CDR3 length equals 15 residues. Germline V gene lookup returns CDR1 SGHRS and CDR2 YFSETQ. The CDR3 is CASSLAGLPNTEAFF. CDR3 DNA sequence: TGCGCCAGCAGCTTGGCTGGACTCCCGAACACTGAAGCTTTCTTT.

CDR3 in amino acids: CASSLVPTRRLEQFF. CDR3 in DNA: TGTGCCAGCAGCTTAGTTCCGACTAGGCGTCTTGAGCAGTTCTTC. V and J are TRBV7-2 and TRBJ2-1, with D maybe TRBD2 (6 bases). CDR1 is SGHTA and CDR2 is FQGNSA in the germline V gene. With 1 base removed from V and 9 bases from J, the gap between germline ends came to 16 bases. The CDR3 totals 15 residues.

This rearrangement joins TRBV11-2 to TRBJ2-5, with 8 bases identical to TRBD2. CDR1 and CDR2 (germline): SGHAT, FQNNGV. This CDR3 region has 14 residues. V dropped 0 bases and J dropped 7; count of bases not matched to a gene: 4. The CDR3 here is CASSLDLAGSTQYF. The DNA for the CDR3 is TGTGCCAGCAGCTTAGACTTAGCGGGGTCGACCCAGTACTTC.

This rearrangement joins TRBV7-8 to TRBJ1-1; weak D call: TRBD1 (6 bases). The CDR3 is 14 residues long. Germline V gives CDR1 SGHVS, CDR2 FQNEAQ. Trimming shortened V by 7 bases and J by 1 base, and 13 bases separated the two germline ends. CDR3 nucleotide sequence: TGTGCCAGCATCCAAGCAGGGGCGAACACTGAAGCTTTCTTT. As protein: CASIQAGANTEAFF.

V and J are TRBV10-3 and TRBJ1-1; tentative D call: TRBD1 (5 bases). Germline V gives CDR1 ENHRY, CDR2 SYGVKD. Trimming cost V 5 bases and J 0 bases, with 10 bases left between them. CDR3 size: 14 residues. The CDR3 here is CAISPRAMNTEAFF. The CDR3 DNA reads TGTGCCATCAGTCCCAGGGCTATGAACACTGAAGCTTTCTTT.

The chain carries TRBV7-3 and TRBJ2-1, with no clear D. Germline CDR1 reads SGHTA; CDR2 reads FQGTGA. This CDR3 is 13 amino acids long. The V end lost 5 bases, the J end lost 13 bases, and 18 bases lay between the germline ends. The CDR3 bases are TGTGCCAGCAGCCCCATAGCCCTCGGTGTCCAGTTCTTC. It yields the protein CASSPIALGVQFF.

The chain has TRBV12-5 and TRBJ1-5, with 9 bases identical to TRBD1. V shed 6 bases and J 5 bases; nucleotides not matched to a gene: 5. Per the germline V gene, CDR1 is LGHNT and CDR2 is FRNRAP. The CDR3 contains 14 residues. CDR3 residues: CASGRDRVDQPQHF. The CDR3 region has the DNA TGTGCTAGTGGCCGGGACAGGGTGGATCAGCCCCAGCATTTT.

The chain joins TRBV28 to TRBJ2-7; 7 bases fit TRBD2. The CDR3 has 13 residues. Germline V gene lookup returns CDR1 MDHEN and CDR2 SYDVKM. V lost 7 bases and J lost 4; bases outside the gene matches: 7. CDR3 region: CASTGDYAYEQYF. The CDR3 DNA sequence: TGTGCCAGCACTGGGGACTACGCGTACGAGCAGTACTTC.

The chain recombines TRBV27 with TRBJ2-1, with TRBD2 matching over 10 bases. Trimming at V came to 3 bases and at J to 8 bases, leaving 4 bases not matched to a gene. The germline V gene encodes CDR1 MNHEY and CDR2 SMNVEV (reference sequence). The CDR3 is 14 amino acids. This CDR3 is CASSFTSGADEQFF. CDR3 nucleotides: TGTGCCAGCAGTTTCACTAGCGGGGCGGATGAGCAGTTCTTC.

The chain combines TRBV6-5 with TRBJ2-2; 11 nucleotides align to TRBD1. CDR1 is MNHEY, CDR2 SVGAGI, per germline. Trimming removed 7 bases from V and 5 bases from J; junction bases left unmatched: 6. The CDR3 is 15 residues long. CDR3 in amino acids: CASTRDRGLTGELFF. DNA of the CDR3: TGTGCCAGCACCAGGGACAGGGGGTTAACCGGGGAGCTGTTTTTT.

The chain has TRBV9 and TRBJ2-1, with D uncertain. Germline loops: CDR1 SGDLS, CDR2 YYNGEE. The ends were cut back, 0 bases at V and 10 bases at J, with 11 bases in the middle. There are 13 residues in the CDR3. CDR3: CASSVDREREQFF. CDR3 nucleotide sequence: TGTGCCAGCAGCGTAGATCGAGAACGAGAGCAGTTCTTC.

V is TRBV6-4 and J is TRBJ2-2, with 11 positions matching TRBD2. CDR3 length: 16 amino acids. Germline CDR1 reads MRHNA; CDR2 reads SNTAGT. Unmatched junction bases numbered 0, after V lost 3 bases and J lost 0 bases. CDR3 in amino acids: CASSELAGANTGELFF. CDR3 nucleotide sequence: TGTGCCAGCAGTGAACTAGCGGGGGCGAACACCGGGGAGCTGTTTTTT.

The chain uses TRBV28 and TRBJ2-3; weak D call: TRBD1 (6 bases). The CDR3 totals 16 residues. V lost 5 bases to trimming and J lost 0 bases, with 15 bases between them. From germline, CDR1 is MDHEN and CDR2 SYDVKM. The CDR3 reads CASSGPGTTSTDTQYF. Written as DNA, the CDR3 is TGTGCCAGCAGTGGACCCGGGACAACTAGCACAGATACGCAGTATTTT.

Comment on this clone: Other DNA variants within this sample encode the same CDR3. The chain joins TRBV6-2 or TRBV6-3 to TRBJ1-5; perhaps TRBD1 as D (5 bases). V was cut by 3 bases and J by 5 bases, with 8 bases left in between. Looked up from germline, CDR1 is MNHEY and CDR2 is SVGEGT. The CDR3 extends over 13 amino acids. The CDR3 nucleotides read TGTGCCAGCAGTTATTCCAGGGATCAGCCCCAGCATTTT. It yields the protein CASSYSRDQPQHF.

This clone was detected once. V gene TRBV4-3 combines with J gene TRBJ1-6, with D perhaps TRBD1 (5 bases). Germline V gene data show CDR1 as LGHNA and CDR2 as YSLEER. The length of the CDR3 is 16 residues. Deletions cut 1 base from V and 10 bases from J, with 17 bases between. This CDR3 is CASSQAWRRGESPLHF. CDR3 DNA sequence: TGCGCCAGCAGCCAAGCCTGGAGGAGGGGTGAGTCACCCCTCCACTTT.

This CDR3 reads CASSPSGDEQYF. The CDR3 DNA is TGCGCCAGCAGCCCCTCCGGGGACGAGCAGTACTTC. The rearrangement uses TRBV5-1 and TRBJ2-7; possible D gene TRBD2, 5 bases. The germline CDR1 and CDR2 sequences are SGHRS and YFSETQ. The V gene lost 4 bases and the J gene lost 5 bases, with 10 bases spanning the gap. This CDR3 spans 12 amino acids.

The chain recombines TRBV10-1 with TRBJ2-7; 11 positions match TRBD1. Germline CDR1 WNHNN, CDR2 SYGVQD (reference sequence). The CDR3 has 14 residues. Trimming took 2 bases from V and 6 from J; bases not matched to a gene: 3. The CDR3 bases are TGCGCCAGCAGTGAGGGGGGGACAGGGGGCGAGCAGTACTTC. It codes for CASSEGGTGGEQYF.

This chain connects TRBV27 to TRBJ1-2, with a possible D match to TRBD1 (5 bases). The V and J ends lost 3 bases and 8 bases respectively, with 16 bases between them. The length of the CDR3 is 14 residues. Germline V gene data show CDR1 as MNHEY and CDR2 as SMNVEV (reference sequence). The CDR3 loop is CASSFLGALEGYTF. The CDR3 DNA follows: TGTGCCAGCAGTTTTTTAGGGGCCCTTGAGGGCTACACCTTC.

The V and J genes are TRBV27 and TRBJ1-1; the D gene is possibly TRBD1 (5 bases). Germline-derived CDR1 and CDR2 are MNHEY and SMNVEV (reference sequence). The ends were cut back, 5 bases at V and 2 bases at J, with 18 bases in the middle. The length of the CDR3 is 16 residues. The CDR3 coding sequence is TGTGCCAGCAGTCCAAATTCGGGGGTGGGAAACACTGAAGCTTTCTTT. Translation: CASSPNSGVGNTEAFF.